The rows below give T cell receptor beta chains drawn from one sample of a study of molecular identifiers for immune sequencing clone quantification. TCRdb itself ran the PCR reads through MiXCR, one entry per CDR3 protein. The repertoire has about 500,000 distinct CDR3 sequences, roughly a fifth of them found once; the top ten carry about 0.78%. Specimen: naive CD8+ T cells from blood, with Jurkat cell RNA spiked in. These receptors were obtained from a human donor in good health. Some libraries in this study had Jurkat cell RNA spiked in. The CDR3 runs from the conserved cysteine through the conserved F or W. The order of the fields is J gene, clone size, V gene, CDR3 protein. Only part of the rows carry a size: once, few, many, or a class if the clone is expanded.

TRBJ2-3	few	TRBV28	CASSLLAGEIDTRYF
TRBJ2-3	many	TRBV6-6	CASNQYLSTDTQYF
TRBJ1-1	.	TRBV18	CASSPDRPTGAFF
TRBJ2-3	many	TRBV30	CAWSGGMSTDTQYF
TRBJ1-4	many	TRBV5-6	CASSPGGSGEKLFF
TRBJ1-2	.	TRBV12-3/TRBV12-4	CASSRRGNYGYTF
TRBJ2-3	.	TRBV7-9	CASGPGQVASTDTQYF
TRBJ1-1	few	TRBV30	CAWAKSRGRTEAFF
TRBJ2-1	.	TRBV7-6	CASSSRTSGSYNEQFF
TRBJ2-7	many	TRBV20-1	CSAPPGASGRIPYEQYF
TRBJ2-1	.	TRBV6-2/TRBV6-3	CASSHAGRPIFHEQFF
TRBJ1-3	.	TRBV15	CATSRDREGSGNTIYF
TRBJ1-5	many	TRBV27	CASRLTGANQPQHF
TRBJ2-1	many	TRBV29-1	CSVGGGSYNEQFF
TRBJ1-5	few	TRBV7-9	CASSSDKAVQSQHF
TRBJ2-3	many	TRBV2	CATLGPDTDTQYF
TRBJ2-7	many	TRBV4-3	CASSQVAGAYEQYF
TRBJ2-7	once	TRBV7-9	CASSSTFLFEGQGSYEQYF
TRBJ1-6	.	TRBV7-8	CASSVDLTNSPLHF
TRBJ2-1	.	TRBV4-3	CASSQDLLAGDEQFF
TRBJ2-1	few	TRBV20-1	CSAQGVGNEQFF
TRBJ2-2	few	TRBV7-9	CASIQESANTGELFF
TRBJ2-5	.	TRBV10-3	CAINGGNPGETQYF
TRBJ2-5	few	TRBV19	CASSMQVAGVETQYF
TRBJ2-3	few	TRBV3-1	CASSPPTGNTQYF
TRBJ1-2	many	TRBV20-1	CSARDTEKLNYGYTF
TRBJ2-3	few	TRBV5-6	CASSLATGLILTDTQYF
TRBJ1-1	.	TRBV19	CASSGGQLPAFF
TRBJ2-5	many	TRBV25-1	CASSDSPDSQETQYF
TRBJ2-5	.	TRBV2	CASSEGSIQETQYF
TRBJ2-5	few	TRBV29-1	CSVSGTQGTLQETQYF
TRBJ2-5	few	TRBV5-1	CASSLPQGWAQETQYF
TRBJ1-5	.	TRBV20-1	CSASESGTTHQPQHF